One and the same sample provided the 17 T cell receptor beta chains below, sequenced in a study of tumor T cells in aggressive B-cell lymphoma. Method: immunoSEQ multiplex PCR; TCRdb's copy keeps in-frame clones and lacks some. Of some 4,000 clones in the sample, around 86% are singletons; the top ten hold about 3.7%. The sample was tumor tissue. The receptor set was obtained from an adult with diffuse large B cell lymphoma.

This chain's CDR3 is CASSYDGTAADTQYF. Written as DNA, the CDR3 is TGTGCCAGCAGTTACGACGGGACAGCAGCAGATACGCAGTATTTT. The J gene is TRBJ2-3, the V gene TRBV6-6; TRBD1 matches 7 bases. CDR3 length: 15 residues. Trimming removed 2 bases from V and 4 bases from J; junction bases left unmatched: 6. Per germline, CDR1 MNHNY and CDR2 SVGAGI (reference sequence).

The chain combines TRBV7-6 with TRBJ2-1; tentative D call: TRBD2 (5 bases). This CDR3 region has 14 residues. From germline, CDR1 is SGHVS and CDR2 FNYEAQ. V was trimmed by 2 bases and J by 4 bases, leaving 9 bases between them. The CDR3: CASSLSSPYNEQFF. As DNA, the CDR3 is TGTGCCAGCAGCTTATCTAGCCCTTACAATGAGCAGTTCTTC.

The CDR3 loop reads CALSTNREVGEAFF. As DNA, the CDR3 is TGTGCCTTGAGCACGAACAGGGAAGTTGGTGAAGCTTTCTTT. The V and J genes are TRBV30 and TRBJ1-1; D might be TRBD1 (6 bases). Germline values: CDR1 GTSNPN, CDR2 SVGIG (reference sequence). V lost 7 bases, J lost 7 bases, and 22 bases lay in between. The CDR3 consists of 14 residues.

The rearrangement links TRBV23-1 to TRBJ1-4; D possibly corresponds to TRBD1 (5 bases). TRBV23-1 is marked as an open reading frame, function uncertain. The CDR3 loop spans 16 amino acids. Trimming took off 4 bases at V and 0 bases at J, with 12 bases between the two ends. In DNA form, the CDR3 reads TGCGCCAGCAGTCCCCGACAGACCGCAACTAATGAAAAACTGTTTTTT. It translates to CASSPRQTATNEKLFF.

The rearrangement links TRBV7-2 to TRBJ1-6; TRBD1 is a possible D gene (6 bases). Germline CDR1 and CDR2: SGHTA and FQGNSA. Trimming removed 5 bases at V and 8 bases at J, with 10 bases between. This CDR3 is built from 13 residues. For the CDR3, the DNA is TGTGCCAGCAGCCCCCGGACAGATTCACCCCTCCACTTT. It is translated as CASSPRTDSPLHF.

The J gene is TRBJ2-6, the V gene TRBV23-1; D remains ambiguous. TRBV23-1 is treated as an ORF (open reading frame) with a function not yet certain. V was clipped by 11 bases and J by 0 bases, with 17 bases between them. The CDR3 totals 16 residues. CDR3 nucleotides: TGCGCCCTAAAGCCCGGCGGAAGCTCTGGGGCCAACGTCCTGACTTTC. Its protein product is CALKPGGSSGANVLTF.

The V call is TRBV5-8, the J call TRBJ1-2; TRBD1 matches at 8 bases. The CDR3 is made up of 15 amino acids. The germline gives CDR1 SGHTS, CDR2 YDEGEE. The ends lost 2 bases at V and 3 bases at J; junction bases unmatched: 6. The CDR3 here is CASSFGQGADYGYTF. In DNA form, the CDR3 reads TGTGCCAGCAGCTTCGGCCAGGGGGCTGACTATGGCTACACCTTC.

V usage is TRBV7-2 and J usage is TRBJ2-7; weak D call: TRBD1 (6 bases). In germline, CDR1 is SGHTA, CDR2 FQGNSA. The CDR3 contains 12 residues. The V end was cut by 3 bases, the J end by 9 bases, with 12 bases between. The CDR3 reads CASSFDRTGQYF. Written as DNA, the CDR3 is TGTGCCAGCAGCTTCGACAGGACCGGGCAGTACTTC. The variable domain in full, with the rest retrieved from reference TRBV7-2 and TRBJ2-7, is GAGVSQSPSNKVTEKGKDVELRCDPISGHTALYWYRQSLGQGLEFLIYFQGNSAPDKSGLPSDRFSAERTGGSVSTLTIQRTQQEDSAVYLCASSFDRTGQYFGPGTRLTVT.

This clone appeared a few times. The gene calls are TRBV27 and TRBJ2-3; D might be TRBD1 (6 bases). V gave up 6 bases and J gave up 2 bases, with 15 bases separating them. The CDR3 is 15 amino acids. The germline V gene has CDR1 MNHEY and CDR2 SMNVEV (reference sequence). CDR3 loop: CASSSSGAVTDTQYF. CDR3 coding DNA: TGTGCCAGCAGCTCGTCAGGGGCCGTCACAGATACGCAGTATTTT.

About this clone: Relative to the germline gene, one junction end is altered; a read error may explain this. The chain is built from TRBV11-2 and TRBJ2-7, with 7 bases aligning to TRBD1. The CDR3 is 11 amino acids. Per the germline V gene, CDR1 is SGHAT and CDR2 is FQNNGV. CDR3 sequence: CASSLGQGVFF. CDR3 DNA sequence: TGTGCCAGCAGCTTAGGGCAGGGGGTTTTCTTC.

V usage is TRBV18 and J usage is TRBJ2-5, with D possibly matching TRBD2 (6 bases). TRBJ2-7 explains the end of the DNA better; the J call may be wrong. This CDR3 has 14 residues. Germline loops: CDR1 KGHSH, CDR2 LQKENI. In DNA form, the CDR3 reads TGTGCCAGCTCGTCCGGGACGGGAGCCTACGAGCAGTACTTC. It translates to CASSSGTGAYEQYF.

This clone was found once. This sequence joins TRBV9 and TRBJ2-5; 8 positions agree with TRBD2. In germline, CDR1 is SGDLS, CDR2 YYNGEE. V was pared by 0 bases and J by 2 bases, with 6 bases of the junction left unmatched. This CDR3 has 16 amino acids. In DNA, the CDR3 is TGTGCCAGCAGCGTAGGAAACGGGGGGGGACAAGAGACCCAGTACTTC. It is translated as CASSVGNGGGQETQYF.

The chain joins TRBV18 to TRBJ1-5; D is perhaps TRBD1 (5 bases). Germline values: CDR1 KGHSH, CDR2 LQKENI. V shed 3 bases and J shed 1 base, with 7 bases lying between them. The CDR3 extends over 14 amino acids. The CDR3 sequence: CASSPTASNQPQHF. In nucleotides, the CDR3 is TGTGCCAGCTCACCGACAGCAAGCAATCAGCCCCAGCATTTT.

This clone showed up just once. CDR3 nucleotides: TGTGCCAGCAGCCAAGGACTGAAAAACATTCAGTACTTC. It yields the protein CASSQGLKNIQYF. V usage is TRBV14 and J usage is TRBJ2-4, with no clear D. Germline loops: CDR1 SGHDN, CDR2 FVKESK. There are 13 residues in the CDR3. V was clipped by 1 base and J by 4 bases, with 5 bases between them.

This chain links TRBV7-2 with TRBJ1-5; no firm D call. CDR3 size: 13 residues. The V and J ends lost 5 bases and 7 bases respectively, with 12 bases between them. Germline values: CDR1 SGHTA, CDR2 FQGNSA. This CDR3 is CASSPYTGQPQHF. The CDR3 DNA sequence: TGTGCCAGCAGCCCCTATACGGGGCAGCCCCAGCATTTT.

CDR3 loop: CAAISGGGEAFF. The CDR3 DNA sequence: TGTGCCGCTATCAGCGGGGGGGGTGAAGCTTTCTTT. The chain joins TRBV2 to TRBJ1-1, with TRBD1 as a possible D gene (5 bases). Trimming shortened V by 11 bases and J by 7 bases, and 17 bases separated the two germline ends. The CDR3 spans 12 residues. The V gene's germline CDR1 is SNHLY and CDR2 FYNNEI.

The genes are TRBV7-2 and TRBJ2-1, with TRBD2 matching 14 bases. Looked up from germline, CDR1 is SGHTA and CDR2 is FQGNSA. V shed 5 bases, J shed 9 bases, and the junction held 6 bases outside the gene matches. The CDR3 sequence is 15 residues long. The CDR3 protein is CASSLTSGGAFEQFF. DNA of the CDR3: TGTGCCAGCAGCCTGACTAGCGGGGGGGCTTTTGAGCAGTTCTTC.